This TCR beta chain was captured in a study of PD-1 blockade in classical Hodgkin lymphoma. Study-wide findings and caveats: Although disease activity or prior therapy may be involved, causes of the repertoire differences remain undefined. The authors excluded patients who started nivolumab under 1 year after ASCT. Complete responders showed a baseline diversity that resembled the diversity of newly diagnosed patients.

This CDR3 has 16 amino acids. Germline lookup yields CDR1 MNHEY and CDR2 SMNVEV (reference sequence). The J segment lost 1 base and the V segment lost 2 bases, leaving 0 bases of the junction unmatched. Notes on this clone: What it recognizes is unknown.

Relapse was seen in all patients after autologous stem cell transplantation, and brentuximab vedotin exposure was variable. Complete response, partial response or progressive disease constituted the best responses recorded. Libraries were prepared by immunoSEQ multiplex PCR; TCRdb keeps only in-frame clonotypes and omits some of them. This table has roughly 140,000 clones, 78% appearing once. The sample here was peripheral blood mononuclear cells (PBMCs), taken before the second cycle of nivolumab. The clonotype comes from a human donor with classical Hodgkin lymphoma. V and J are TRBV27 and TRBJ2-2, with TRBD2 identical over 11 bases. The CDR3 nucleotides read TGTGCCAGCAGTTTACTAGCGGGGGGGAACACCGGGGAGCTGTTTTTT. Translated: CASSLLAGGNTGELFF.